Shown below are 17 T cell receptor beta chains from a single sample sequenced in a study of T cells expressing NK-cell markers. TCRdb reprocessed the 5' RACE reads and reports one entry per CDR3 protein, with no DNA. This repertoire includes 400,000 to 550,000 distinct CDR3 sequences. The specimen was blood T cells: a sorted CD56 or NKG2C T cell subset, CD4+ or CD8+ T cells, or bulk PBMC T cells (not recorded which). Receptors originate from a woman between 18 and 75 years old in good health.

This chain uses TRBV7-2 with TRBJ1-5; lacking DNA, the TRBD1 call made by TCRdb goes unchecked. Germline CDR1 and CDR2: SGHTA and FQGNSA. The CDR3 totals 15 residues. CDR3 loop: CASSREAGWNQPQHF.

The gene calls are TRBV9 and TRBJ2-1; the TCRdb D gene call, TRBD2, has no DNA to confirm it. The CDR3 is made up of 14 amino acids. The V gene's germline CDR1 is SGDLS and CDR2 YYNGEE. The CDR3 loop is CASSGGVGYNEQFF.

This rearrangement joins TRBV19 to TRBJ2-1; TCRdb designates TRBD1, a call that cannot be tested without DNA. The CDR3 has 16 amino acids. The germline V gene has CDR1 LNHDA and CDR2 SQIVND (reference sequence). The CDR3 spells CASSKRTASSYNEQFF.

The V call is TRBV2, the J call TRBJ2-5; TCRdb's D gene call, TRBD1, goes unchecked for lack of DNA. CDR1 SNHLY and CDR2 FYNNEI come from the germline V gene. The CDR3 loop spans 13 amino acids. The CDR3 here is CAGRAAGKETQYF.

The genes are TRBV4-2 and TRBJ2-5; TCRdb gives TRBD2 as the D gene, but with no DNA this cannot be confirmed. Per germline, CDR1 LGHNA and CDR2 YNFKEQ. The CDR3 extends over 15 amino acids. The CDR3 sequence is CASSQEGGSGETQYF.

The V gene is TRBV28, the J gene TRBJ2-7; no DNA is available, so the TRBD1 call from TCRdb remains unchecked. The CDR3 runs to 16 residues. Germline V gives CDR1 MDHEN, CDR2 SYDVKM. The CDR3: CASSSARTGSSYEQYF.

V is TRBV29-1 and J is TRBJ2-3; TCRdb returns TRBD2, unconfirmable since there is no DNA. The CDR3 contains 12 residues. Germline-derived CDR1 and CDR2 are SQVTM and ANQGSEA. The CDR3: CSGLAGEGTQYF.

This chain links TRBV7-2 with TRBJ2-5; TCRdb picks TRBD2, but there is no DNA to check that call. CDR3 size: 14 residues. Germline V gene data show CDR1 as SGHTA and CDR2 as FQGNSA. The CDR3 is CASSLAAGGETQYF.

The rearrangement uses TRBV29-1 and TRBJ2-1; TCRdb's D gene call, TRBD2, goes unchecked for lack of DNA. Looked up from germline, CDR1 is SQVTM and CDR2 is ANQGSEA. The length of the CDR3 is 16 residues. The CDR3 spells CSVELRSAVHYNEQFF.

The chain is built from TRBV5-1 and TRBJ1-4; TCRdb picks TRBD1, but there is no DNA to check that call. This CDR3 is 14 amino acids long. The V gene's germline CDR1 is SGHRS and CDR2 YFSETQ. CDR3 region: CASSPDRGALGLFF.

The CDR3 loop is CATSRGVGTEAFF. The chain couples TRBV15 to TRBJ1-1. The CDR3 has 13 amino acids. CDR1 LNHNV and CDR2 YYDKDF come from the germline V gene (reference sequence).

The rearrangement joins TRBV28 to TRBJ2-1; TCRdb returns TRBD2, unconfirmable since there is no DNA. CDR3 length equals 14 residues. The V gene's germline CDR1 is MDHEN and CDR2 SYDVKM. The CDR3 loop is CASSAPRLGQKQFF.

The chain is built from TRBV28 and TRBJ2-7; with no DNA, the TCRdb D assignment of TRBD1 cannot be verified. Germline V gene data show CDR1 as MDHEN and CDR2 as SYDVKM. This CDR3 has 15 amino acids. The CDR3 protein is CASSGGGQGAYEQYF.

This chain's CDR3 is CASSYSTGGNYGYTF. This chain links TRBV6-5 with TRBJ1-2; the D call of TRBD1 rests on TCRdb alone, since no DNA is present to check it. Germline V gene lookup returns CDR1 MNHEY and CDR2 SVGAGI. The CDR3 is 15 residues long.

This chain links TRBV5-6 with TRBJ1-1; the D gene TCRdb calls, TRBD1, cannot be checked with no DNA. Per germline, CDR1 SGHDT and CDR2 YYEEEE. CDR3 size: 15 residues. CDR3: CASSLGGHQNTEAFF. The whole variable domain, filled in from reference TRBV5-6 and TRBJ1-1, reads DAGVTQSPTHLIKTRGQQVTLRCSPKSGHDTVSWYQQALGQGPQFIFQYYEEEERQRGNFPDRFSGHQFPNYSSELNVNALLLGDSALYLCASSLGGHQNTEAFFGQGTRLTVV.

The chain couples TRBV7-3 to TRBJ2-2. The CDR3 covers 13 residues. CDR1 and CDR2 from the germline V gene are SGHTA and FQGTGA. CDR3 region: CASSSMLAGELFF. Variable domain in full (rest from reference TRBV7-3 and TRBJ2-2): GAGVSQTPSNKVTEKGKYVELRCDPISGHTALYWYRQSLGQGPEFLIYFQGTGAADDSGLPNDRFFAVRPEGSVSTLKIQRTERGDSAVYLCASSSMLAGELFFGEGSRLTVL.

The J gene is TRBJ1-1, the V gene TRBV12-3 or TRBV12-4; without DNA, the TCRdb call of TRBD1 cannot be checked. This CDR3 region has 15 residues. This chain's CDR3 is CASSLGGQENTEAFF.